This paragraph covers one T cell receptor (beta chain) sequence. What it binds is not known. This sample is drawn from a study of shared clonotypes between healthy human individuals. Study-wide points: At large depth, rarefaction still showed sorted-subset sequencing to be incomplete.

Method: immunoSEQ multiplex PCR; TCRdb's copy keeps in-frame clones and lacks some. The sample consists of 1.6 million or so clones, over 95% of them appearing once. Trimming removed 2 bases at V and 6 bases at J, with 14 bases between. CDR1 and CDR2 (germline): SGHKS, YYEKEE (reference sequence). This CDR3 contains 15 residues. Sequenced sample: naive CD4+ T cells sorted from blood. Subset in this sample: CD45RA+ positively selected. The TCR originated in a man aged 30 to 45 in good health. The V call is TRBV5-5, the J call TRBJ2-2; D is possibly TRBD2 (5 bases). CDR3 nucleotides: TGTGCCAGCAGCTTATATGTCGGGGTAGCCGGGGAGCTGTTTTTT. Amino acid sequence: CASSLYVGVAGELFF.